These T cell receptor beta chains were read from a single sample in a study of T-cell reconstitution after alpha-beta-depleted transplantation in children. TCRdb recomputed calls from the PCR reads with MiXCR, one row per CDR3 protein. This sample carries about 240,000 distinct CDR3 sequences, about 25% of them seen once, and the ten largest clones take roughly 2.7%. Sequenced material: PBMCs, taken before TCRalphabeta/CD19-depleted stem cell transplant. The receptors come from a girl aged 2 to 9 with Fanconi anemia, due to receive a stem cell transplant. CDR3s leave out the opening cysteine and the closing phenylalanine or tryptophan. Some rows mark clone size as missing; the rest say once, few, many or name a class of expanded clone.

size | J | V | CDR3
few | TRBJ1-1 | TRBV11-2 | ASSSLVSTGRPEAF
few | TRBJ2-7 | TRBV20-1 | SARTLAGLDEQY
many | TRBJ2-1 | TRBV7-2 | ASSLARGTGSNNEQF
many | TRBJ2-7 | TRBV7-8 | ASSLNAGYEQY
- | TRBJ1-2 | TRBV13 | ASSSGGASSYGYT
many | TRBJ2-7 | TRBV5-1 | ASSLSYSYEQY
- | TRBJ2-7 | TRBV21-1 | ASSMGEQY
few | TRBJ2-5 | TRBV29-1 | SVTRTDQETQY
many | TRBJ2-3 | TRBV20-1 | SARARKGLAGSLRTDTQY
many | TRBJ2-3 | TRBV11-2 | ASSLNGRDTQY
few | TRBJ1-2 | TRBV11-1 | ASSFPSREAGGYT
few | TRBJ2-1 | TRBV20-1 | SAGDNPYNEQF
few | TRBJ1-5 | TRBV20-1 | SGATEVNQPQH
many | TRBJ2-5 | TRBV29-1 | SASGLAGDETQY
- | TRBJ1-5 | TRBV28 | ASSLPGFDQPQH
many | TRBJ2-5 | TRBV20-1 | SARSTGGWQETQY
- | TRBJ2-7 | TRBV5-1 | ASSWAHRSGTVEQY
- | TRBJ2-7 | TRBV3-1 | ASSQLGSSYEQY